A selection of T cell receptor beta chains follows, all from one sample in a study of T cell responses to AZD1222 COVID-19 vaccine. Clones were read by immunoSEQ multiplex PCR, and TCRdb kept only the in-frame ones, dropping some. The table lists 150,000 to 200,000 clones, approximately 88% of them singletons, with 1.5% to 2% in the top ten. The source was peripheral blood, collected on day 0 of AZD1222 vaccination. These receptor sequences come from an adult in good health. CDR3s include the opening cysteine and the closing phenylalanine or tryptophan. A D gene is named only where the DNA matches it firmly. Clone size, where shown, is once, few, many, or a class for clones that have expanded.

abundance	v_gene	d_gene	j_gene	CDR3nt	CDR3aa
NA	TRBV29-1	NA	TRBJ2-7	TGCAGCGTTGAAACCCCACGGGGTCGGATCTACGAGCAGTACTTC	CSVETPRGRIYEQYF
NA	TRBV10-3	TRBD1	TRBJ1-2	TGTGCCTCAGGACAGGGGACTCTCTATGGCTACACCTTC	CASGQGTLYGYTF
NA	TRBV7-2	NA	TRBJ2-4	TGTGCCAGCAGCAGCAGTTTTAGGGGGAACATTCAGTACTTC	CASSSSFRGNIQYF
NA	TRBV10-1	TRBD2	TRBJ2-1	TGCGCCAGCAGTGATGGGCTAGCGGGGTCGGGGGATGAGCAGTTCTTC	CASSDGLAGSGDEQFF
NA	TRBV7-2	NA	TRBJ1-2	TGTGCCAGCAGCTACCTACAGTCCTATTCCTATGGCTACACCTTC	CASSYLQSYSYGYTF
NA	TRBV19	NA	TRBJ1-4	TGTGCCAGTAGCCATACAGGACCCCCAACTAATGAAAAACTGTTTTTT	CASSHTGPPTNEKLFF
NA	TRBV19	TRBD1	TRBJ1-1	TGTGCCAGTAGTGACCGCCAGGGGGTCTCTGAAGCTTTCTTT	CASSDRQGVSEAFF
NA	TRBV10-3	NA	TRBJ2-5	TGTGCCATCAGTGATTACGGACAGCTCCAAGAGACCCAGTACTTC	CAISDYGQLQETQYF
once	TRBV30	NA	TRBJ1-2	TGTGCCTGGAGTGTACGATGGGGCGGCTACACCTTC	CAWSVRWGGYTF
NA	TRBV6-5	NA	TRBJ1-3	TGTGCCAGCAGTTACTCGGCGATAGGATCCGGAAACACCATATATTTT	CASSYSAIGSGNTIYF
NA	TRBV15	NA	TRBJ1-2	TGTGCCACCAGCAGAGTGGCGGAAGCTAACTATGGCTACACCTTC	CATSRVAEANYGYTF
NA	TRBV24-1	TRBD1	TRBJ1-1	TGTGCCACCAGTGATCCACAGGGGGCTGAAGCTTTCTTT	CATSDPQGAEAFF
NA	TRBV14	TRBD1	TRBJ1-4	TGTGCCAGCAGCCATGGGACAGGGCATGAAAAACTGTTTTTT	CASSHGTGHEKLFF
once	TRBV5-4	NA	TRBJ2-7	TGTGCCAGCAGCCTTGCCCCCTACGAGCAGTACTTC	CASSLAPYEQYF
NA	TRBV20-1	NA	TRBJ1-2	TGCAGTGCTAGTTCGGGGCCGGATGGCTACACCTTC	CSASSGPDGYTF
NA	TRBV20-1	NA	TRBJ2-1	TGCAGTGCTACATGGGGGGACGAGCAGTTCTTC	CSATWGDEQFF
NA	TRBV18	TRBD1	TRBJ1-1	TGTGCCAGCTCAAGTCAGGGGGACGTAGCTTTCTTT	CASSSQGDVAFF
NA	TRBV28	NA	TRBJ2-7	TGTGCCAGCAGTTTGGTATCCCGCGAGCAGTACTTC	CASSLVSREQYF
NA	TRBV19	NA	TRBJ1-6	TGTGCCGGACCGGGCCTCAGGAAGCGCTCACCCCTCCACTTT	CAGPGLRKRSPLHF
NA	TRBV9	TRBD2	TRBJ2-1	TGTGCCAGCAGCCGTAGAATTAGCGGGGCTTACAATGAGCAGTTCTTC	CASSRRISGAYNEQFF
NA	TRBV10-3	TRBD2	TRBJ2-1	TGTGCCATCAGTGAGTCTAGCCGGCGGGGGGACCTTGAGCAGTTCTTC	CAISESSRRGDLEQFF
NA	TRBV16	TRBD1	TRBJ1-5	TGTGCCAGCAGCCTACAGGGGCGGGCTAGCAATCAGCCCCAGCATTTT	CASSLQGRASNQPQHF
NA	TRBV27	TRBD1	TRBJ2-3	TGTGCCAGCAGTCCTTCGACAGGGGGCAAGGATACGCAGTATTTT	CASSPSTGGKDTQYF
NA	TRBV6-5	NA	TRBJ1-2	TGTGCCAGCAGTTACCGGCCAGCCGGAGGCTACACCTTC	CASSYRPAGGYTF
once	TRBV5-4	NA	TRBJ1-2	TGTGCCAGCAGCTTGGTGGTGGAAGGGGTCTATGGCTACACCTTC	CASSLVVEGVYGYTF
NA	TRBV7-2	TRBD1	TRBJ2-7	TGTGCCAGCAGCTTAGCCGGGACAGGGGGATACGAGCAGTACTTC	CASSLAGTGGYEQYF
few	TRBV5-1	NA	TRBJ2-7	TGCGCCAGCAGACTCGCTCCAGGAGTTGCCGAGCAGTACTTC	CASRLAPGVAEQYF
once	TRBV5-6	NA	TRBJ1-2	TGTGCCAGCAGCCAACAAACGGGCTACACCTTC	CASSQQTGYTF
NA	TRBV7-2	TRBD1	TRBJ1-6	TGTGCCAGCAGCTTAGGACGGGACAGGGACTATAATTCACCCCTCCACTTT	CASSLGRDRDYNSPLHF